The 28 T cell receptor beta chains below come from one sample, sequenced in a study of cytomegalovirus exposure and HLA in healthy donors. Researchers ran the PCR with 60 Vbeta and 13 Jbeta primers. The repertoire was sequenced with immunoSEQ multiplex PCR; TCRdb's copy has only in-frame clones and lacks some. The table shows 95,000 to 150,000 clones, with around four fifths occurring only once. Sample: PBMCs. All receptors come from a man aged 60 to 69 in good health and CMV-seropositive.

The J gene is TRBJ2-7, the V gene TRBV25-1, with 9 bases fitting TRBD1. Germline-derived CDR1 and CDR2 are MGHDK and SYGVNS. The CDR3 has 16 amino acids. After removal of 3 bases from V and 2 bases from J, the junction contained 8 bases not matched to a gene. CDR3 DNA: TGTGCCAGCAGTGAGAACCCGGGACAGGGTGCCTACGAGCAGTACTTC. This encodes CASSENPGQGAYEQYF.

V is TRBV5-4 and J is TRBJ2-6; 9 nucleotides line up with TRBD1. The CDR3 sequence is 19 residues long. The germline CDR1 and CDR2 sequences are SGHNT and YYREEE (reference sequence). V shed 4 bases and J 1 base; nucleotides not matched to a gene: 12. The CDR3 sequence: CASSQGGQGVLSGANVLTF. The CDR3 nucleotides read TGTGCCAGCAGCCAAGGGGGACAGGGCGTATTATCTGGGGCCAACGTCCTGACTTTC.

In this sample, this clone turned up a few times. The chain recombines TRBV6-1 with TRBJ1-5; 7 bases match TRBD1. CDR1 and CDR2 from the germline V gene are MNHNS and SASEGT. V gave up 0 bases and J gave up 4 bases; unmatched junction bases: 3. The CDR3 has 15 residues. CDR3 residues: CASSEAGTANQPQHF. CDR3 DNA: TGTGCCAGCAGTGAAGCCGGGACAGCGAATCAGCCCCAGCATTTT.

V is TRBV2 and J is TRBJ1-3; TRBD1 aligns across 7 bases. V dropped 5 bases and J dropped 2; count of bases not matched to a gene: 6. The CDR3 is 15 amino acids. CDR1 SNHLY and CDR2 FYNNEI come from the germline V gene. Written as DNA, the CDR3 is TGTGCCAGCAGTCCGATCCAGGGGGCTGGAAACACCATATATTTT. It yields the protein CASSPIQGAGNTIYF.

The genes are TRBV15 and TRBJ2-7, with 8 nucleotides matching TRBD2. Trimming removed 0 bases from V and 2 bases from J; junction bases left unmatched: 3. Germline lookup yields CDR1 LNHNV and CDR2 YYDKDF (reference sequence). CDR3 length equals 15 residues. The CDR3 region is CATSREFSGTYEQYF. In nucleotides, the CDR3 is TGTGCCACCAGCAGAGAGTTTAGCGGGACCTACGAGCAGTACTTC. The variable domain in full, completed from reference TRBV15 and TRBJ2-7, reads DAMVIQNPRYQVTQFGKPVTLSCSQTLNHNVMYWYQQKSSQAPKLLFHYYDKDFNNEADTPDNFQSRRPNTSFCFLDIRSPGLGDTAMYLCATSREFSGTYEQYFGPGTRLTVT.

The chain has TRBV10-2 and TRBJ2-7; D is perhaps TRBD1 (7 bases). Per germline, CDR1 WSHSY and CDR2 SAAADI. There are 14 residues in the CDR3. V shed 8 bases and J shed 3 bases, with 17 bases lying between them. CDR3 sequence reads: CASGGNRGLYEQYF. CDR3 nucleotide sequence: TGCGCCAGCGGGGGGAACAGGGGACTCTACGAGCAGTACTTC.

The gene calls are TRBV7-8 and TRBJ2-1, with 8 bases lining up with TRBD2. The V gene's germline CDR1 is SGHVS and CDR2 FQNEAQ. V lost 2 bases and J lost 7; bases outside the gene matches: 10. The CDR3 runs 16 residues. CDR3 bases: TGTGCCAGCAGCTTAATCCGGGAGGGCGCGGGGAATGAGCAGTTCTTC. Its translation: CASSLIREGAGNEQFF. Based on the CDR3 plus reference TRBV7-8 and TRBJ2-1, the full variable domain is GAGVSQSPRYKVAKRGQDVALRCDPISGHVSLFWYQQALGQGPEFLTYFQNEAQLDKSGLPSDRFFAERPEGSVSTLKIQRTQQEDSAVYLCASSLIREGAGNEQFFGPGTRLTVL.

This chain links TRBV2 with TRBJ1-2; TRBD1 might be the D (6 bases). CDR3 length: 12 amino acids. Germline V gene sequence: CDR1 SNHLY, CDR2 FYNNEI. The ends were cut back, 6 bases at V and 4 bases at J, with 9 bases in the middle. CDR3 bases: TGTGCCAGCAGGGACAGACTCTATGGCTACACCTTC. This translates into CASRDRLYGYTF.

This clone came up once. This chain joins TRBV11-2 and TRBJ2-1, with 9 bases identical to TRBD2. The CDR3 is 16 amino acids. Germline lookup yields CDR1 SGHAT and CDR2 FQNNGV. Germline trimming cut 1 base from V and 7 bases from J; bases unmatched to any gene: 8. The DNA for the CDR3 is TGTGCCAGCAGCTTAGGGGCTCTAGCGGGACTGAATGAGCAGTTCTTC. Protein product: CASSLGALAGLNEQFF. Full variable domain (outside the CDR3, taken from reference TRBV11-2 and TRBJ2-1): EAGVAQSPRYKIIEKRQSVAFWCNPISGHATLYWYQQILGQGPKLLIQFQNNGVVDDSQLPKDRFSAERLKGVDSTLKIQPAKLEDSAVYLCASSLGALAGLNEQFFGPGTRLTVL.

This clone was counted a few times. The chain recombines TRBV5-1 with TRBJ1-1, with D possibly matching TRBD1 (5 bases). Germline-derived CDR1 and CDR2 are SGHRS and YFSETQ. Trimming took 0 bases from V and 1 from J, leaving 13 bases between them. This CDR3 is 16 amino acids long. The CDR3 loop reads CASSLDLTDPNTEAFF. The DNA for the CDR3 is TGCGCCAGCAGCTTGGACCTGACAGACCCGAACACTGAAGCTTTCTTT. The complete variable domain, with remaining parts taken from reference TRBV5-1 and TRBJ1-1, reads KAGVTQTPRYLIKTRGQQVTLSCSPISGHRSVSWYQQTPGQGLQFLFEYFSETQRNKGNFPGRFSGRQFSNSRSEMNVSTLELGDSALYLCASSLDLTDPNTEAFFGQGTRLTVV.

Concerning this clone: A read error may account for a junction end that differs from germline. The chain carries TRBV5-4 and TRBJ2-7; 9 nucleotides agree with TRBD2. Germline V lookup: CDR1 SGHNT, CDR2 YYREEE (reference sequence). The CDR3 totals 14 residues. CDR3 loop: CACSLPLAGNEQYF. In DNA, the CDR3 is TGTGCCTGCAGCTTGCCCCTAGCGGGGAACGAGCAGTACTTC.

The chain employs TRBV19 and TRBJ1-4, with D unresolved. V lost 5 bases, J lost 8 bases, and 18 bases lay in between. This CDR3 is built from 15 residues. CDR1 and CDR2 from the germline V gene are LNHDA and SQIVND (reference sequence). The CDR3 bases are TGTGCCAGTAGTCCTGAGTTTGGTTTAACGGAAAAACTGTTTTTT. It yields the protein CASSPEFGLTEKLFF. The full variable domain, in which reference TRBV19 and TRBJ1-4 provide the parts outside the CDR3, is DGGITQSPKYLFRKEGQNVTLSCEQNLNHDAMYWYRQDPGQGLRLIYYSQIVNDFQKGDIAEGYSVSREKKESFPLTVTSAQKNPTAFYLCASSPEFGLTEKLFFGSGTQLSVL.

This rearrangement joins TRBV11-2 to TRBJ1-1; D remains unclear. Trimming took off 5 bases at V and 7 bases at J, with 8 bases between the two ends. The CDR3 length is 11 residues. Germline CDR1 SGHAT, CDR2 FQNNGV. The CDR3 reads CASSLTYEAFF. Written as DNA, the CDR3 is TGTGCCAGCAGCCTTACTTATGAAGCTTTCTTT. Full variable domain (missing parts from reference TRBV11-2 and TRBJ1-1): EAGVAQSPRYKIIEKRQSVAFWCNPISGHATLYWYQQILGQGPKLLIQFQNNGVVDDSQLPKDRFSAERLKGVDSTLKIQPAKLEDSAVYLCASSLTYEAFFGQGTRLTVV.

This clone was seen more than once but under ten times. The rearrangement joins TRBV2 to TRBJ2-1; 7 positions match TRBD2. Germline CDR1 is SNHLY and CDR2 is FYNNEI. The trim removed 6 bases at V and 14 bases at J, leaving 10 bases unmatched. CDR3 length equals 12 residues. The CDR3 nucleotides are TGTGCCAGCAGGAGCTCGGGACTAAAAAAGTTCTTC. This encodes CASRSSGLKKFF.

CDR3 DNA: TGTGCTAGTGGTTTGGTACCGGCAGGGGGCGCGGACGAGCAGTACTTC. It specifies CASGLVPAGGADEQYF. The genes are TRBV12-5 and TRBJ2-7, with 8 nucleotides matching TRBD1. Germline V CDR1 and CDR2: LGHNT, FRNRAP. The CDR3 loop spans 16 amino acids. V dropped 0 bases and J dropped 5; count of bases not matched to a gene: 9.

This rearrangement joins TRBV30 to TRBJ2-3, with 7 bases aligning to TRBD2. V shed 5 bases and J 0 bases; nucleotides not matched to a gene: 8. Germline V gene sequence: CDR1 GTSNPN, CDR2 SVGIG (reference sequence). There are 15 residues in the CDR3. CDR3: CAWEASGLSTDTQYF. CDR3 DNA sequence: TGTGCCTGGGAGGCTAGCGGCCTTAGCACAGATACGCAGTATTTT.

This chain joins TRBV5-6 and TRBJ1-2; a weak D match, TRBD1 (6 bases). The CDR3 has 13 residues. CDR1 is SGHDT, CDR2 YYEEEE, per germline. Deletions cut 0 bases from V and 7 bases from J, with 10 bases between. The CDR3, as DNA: TGTGCCAGCAGCTTGGCCGGGGGGGCTGGCTACACCTTC. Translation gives CASSLAGGAGYTF.

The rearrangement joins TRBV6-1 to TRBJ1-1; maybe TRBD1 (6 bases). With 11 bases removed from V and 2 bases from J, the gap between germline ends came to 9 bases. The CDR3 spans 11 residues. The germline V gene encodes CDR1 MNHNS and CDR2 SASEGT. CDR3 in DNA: TGTGCCGGACAGAAAAACACTGAAGCTTTCTTT. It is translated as CAGQKNTEAFF.

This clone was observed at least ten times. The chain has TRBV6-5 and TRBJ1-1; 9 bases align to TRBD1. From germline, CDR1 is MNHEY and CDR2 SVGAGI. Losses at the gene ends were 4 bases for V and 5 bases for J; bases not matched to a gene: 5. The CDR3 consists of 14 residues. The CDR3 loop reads CASSSGTGWTEAFF. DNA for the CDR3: TGTGCCAGCAGTTCCGGGACAGGGTGGACTGAAGCTTTCTTT.

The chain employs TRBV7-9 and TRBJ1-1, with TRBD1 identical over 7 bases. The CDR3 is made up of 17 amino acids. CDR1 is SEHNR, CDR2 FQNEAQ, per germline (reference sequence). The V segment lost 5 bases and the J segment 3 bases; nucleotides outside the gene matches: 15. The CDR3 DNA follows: TGTGCCAGCAGCCCCGAGGTAGGCAGGCAGGGGGACACTGAAGCTTTCTTT. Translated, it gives CASSPEVGRQGDTEAFF.

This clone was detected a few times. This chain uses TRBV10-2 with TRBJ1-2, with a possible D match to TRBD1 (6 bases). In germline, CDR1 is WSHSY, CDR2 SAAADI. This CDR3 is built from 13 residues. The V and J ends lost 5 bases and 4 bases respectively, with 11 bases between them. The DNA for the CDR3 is TGCGCCAGCAGTCCCGACAGGCTCTATGGCTACACCTTC. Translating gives CASSPDRLYGYTF.

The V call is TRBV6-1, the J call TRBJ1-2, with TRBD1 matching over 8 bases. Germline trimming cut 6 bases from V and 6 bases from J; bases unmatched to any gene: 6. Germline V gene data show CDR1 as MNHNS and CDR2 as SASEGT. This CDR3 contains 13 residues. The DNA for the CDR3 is TGTGCCAGCAGAGTCAGGGGGCACGATGGCTACACCTTC. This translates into CASRVRGHDGYTF.

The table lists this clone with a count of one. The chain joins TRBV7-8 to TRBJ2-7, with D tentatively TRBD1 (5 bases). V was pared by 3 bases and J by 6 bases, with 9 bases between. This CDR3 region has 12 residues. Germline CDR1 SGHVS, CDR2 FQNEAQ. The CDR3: CASSFRVGEQYF. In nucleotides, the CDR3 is TGTGCCAGCAGCTTCAGGGTTGGCGAGCAGTACTTC.

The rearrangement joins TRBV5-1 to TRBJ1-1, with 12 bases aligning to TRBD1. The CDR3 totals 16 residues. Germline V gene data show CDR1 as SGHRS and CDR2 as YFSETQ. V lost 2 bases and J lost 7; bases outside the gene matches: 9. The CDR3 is CASSLMGQGARGEAFF. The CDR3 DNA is TGCGCCAGCAGCTTAATGGGACAGGGGGCACGAGGTGAAGCTTTCTTT. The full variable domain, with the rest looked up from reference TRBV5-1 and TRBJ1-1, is KAGVTQTPRYLIKTRGQQVTLSCSPISGHRSVSWYQQTPGQGLQFLFEYFSETQRNKGNFPGRFSGRQFSNSRSEMNVSTLELGDSALYLCASSLMGQGARGEAFFGQGTRLTVV.

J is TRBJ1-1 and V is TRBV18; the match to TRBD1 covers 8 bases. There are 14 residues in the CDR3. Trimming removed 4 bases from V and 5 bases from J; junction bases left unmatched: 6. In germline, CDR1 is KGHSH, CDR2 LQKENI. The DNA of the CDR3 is TGTGCCAGCTCACTTAGGACAGGGTTGACTGAAGCTTTCTTT. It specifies CASSLRTGLTEAFF.

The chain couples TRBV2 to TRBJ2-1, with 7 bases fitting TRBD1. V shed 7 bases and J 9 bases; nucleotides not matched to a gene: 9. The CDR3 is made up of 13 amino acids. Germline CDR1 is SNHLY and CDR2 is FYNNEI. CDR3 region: CASTLTGEAEQFF. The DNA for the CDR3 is TGTGCCAGCACCTTAACAGGGGAAGCTGAGCAGTTCTTC.

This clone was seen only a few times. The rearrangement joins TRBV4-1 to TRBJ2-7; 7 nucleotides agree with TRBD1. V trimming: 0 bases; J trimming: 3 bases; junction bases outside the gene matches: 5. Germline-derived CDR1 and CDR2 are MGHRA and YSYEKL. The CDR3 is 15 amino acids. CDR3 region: CASSQEQGIHYEQYF. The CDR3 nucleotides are TGCGCCAGCAGCCAAGAACAGGGGATTCACTACGAGCAGTACTTC.

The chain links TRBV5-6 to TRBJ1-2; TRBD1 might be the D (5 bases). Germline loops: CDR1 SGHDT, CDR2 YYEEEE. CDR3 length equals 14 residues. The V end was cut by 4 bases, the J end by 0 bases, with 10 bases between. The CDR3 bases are TGTGCCAGCAGCGGCACCAGGGCTAACTATGGCTACACCTTC. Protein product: CASSGTRANYGYTF.